A selection of T cell receptor beta chains follows, all from one sample in a study of T-cell memory formation after mild COVID-19. TCRdb ran MiXCR on the 5' RACE reads and lists one entry per CDR3 protein. Among some 57,000 distinct CDR3 sequences listed, more than 9% were seen once. Sequenced material: PBMCs or a T cell subset sorted from them (not recorded which). The receptors originated from a man between 18 and 29 years old who had mild COVID-19 (a few samples of this study predate the infection). Cell type and time point are not known. Both conserved end residues are part of each CDR3. The D gene is left open where the match is weak. Clone size is not always given. Where it is, it says once, few, many or a class for expanded clones.

v_gene	d_gene	j_gene	abundance	CDR3aa	CDR3nt
TRBV29-1	.	TRBJ2-3	.	CSVDSVKGEVYTQYF	TGCAGCGTGGACTCGGTGAAGGGTGAAGTATATACGCAGTATTTT
TRBV7-9	TRBD2	TRBJ2-3	few	CASSLVVYLTAGRTDTQYF	TGTGCCAGCAGCTTAGTAGTATACCTTACAGCGGGGCGCACAGATACGCAGTATTTT
TRBV7-2	.	TRBJ2-7	few	CASSLRRPYEQYF	TGTGCCAGCAGCTTACGCAGACCCTACGAGCAGTACTTC
TRBV20-1	TRBD2	TRBJ2-1	many	CSASGLAGNEQFF	TGCAGTGCTAGTGGACTAGCGGGGAATGAGCAGTTCTTC
TRBV7-2	TRBD1	TRBJ2-7	.	CASSLSGTGIPYEQYF	TGTGCCAGCAGCTTAAGTGGGACAGGGATCCCCTACGAGCAGTACTTC
TRBV6-5	TRBD1	TRBJ1-1	.	CASSGGQGRAEAFF	TGTGCCAGCAGTGGGGGACAGGGTAGAGCTGAAGCTTTCTTT
TRBV15	.	TRBJ2-7	.	CATSRDLWQGNYEQYF	TGTGCCACCAGCAGAGATCTTTGGCAGGGCAACTACGAGCAGTACTTC
TRBV4-3	TRBD1	TRBJ1-1	.	CASSMTGRTEAFF	TGCGCCAGCAGTATGACAGGGCGGACTGAAGCTTTCTTT
TRBV3-1	TRBD1	TRBJ2-1	many	CASSQAPGTGVGEQFF	TGTGCCAGCAGCCAAGCCCCAGGGACAGGGGTTGGTGAGCAGTTCTTC
TRBV5-1	.	TRBJ2-1	many	CASSRNRDPSYNEQFF	TGCGCCAGCAGCAGAAACAGGGACCCATCCTACAATGAGCAGTTCTTC
TRBV7-6	.	TRBJ2-1	few	CASSEAGIWNNEQFF	TGTGCCAGCAGCGAAGCAGGGATCTGGAACAATGAGCAGTTCTTC
TRBV5-5	.	TRBJ2-5	few	CASSWPQETQYF	TGTGCCAGCAGCTGGCCCCAAGAGACCCAGTACTTC
TRBV5-1	TRBD1	TRBJ1-4	few	CASSGTANEKLFF	TGCGCCAGCAGTGGGACAGCGAATGAAAAACTGTTTTTT
TRBV2	.	TRBJ2-3	.	CASSEVRMRLTVYTDTQYF	TGTGCCAGCAGTGAAGTGCGGATGAGACTAACCGTGTACACAGATACGCAGTATTTT
TRBV7-3	.	TRBJ2-5	.	CASSLTGSAGETQYF	TGTGCCAGCAGCTTAACGGGATCGGCTGGCGAGACCCAGTACTTC
TRBV7-9	TRBD1	TRBJ1-2	.	CASSLGGQGYGYTF	TGTGCCAGCAGCTTGGGGGGACAGGGCTATGGCTACACCTTC
TRBV29-1	TRBD2	TRBJ2-3	few	CSVLAGGTDTQYF	TGCAGCGTACTAGCGGGGGGCACAGATACGCAGTATTTT
TRBV20-1	.	TRBJ2-2	.	CSANRETGELFF	TGCAGTGCAAACAGGGAAACCGGGGAGCTGTTTTTT
TRBV12-3/TRBV12-4	.	TRBJ2-7	.	CASSLGAREQYF	TGTGCCAGCAGTTTAGGGGCACGCGAGCAGTACTTC
TRBV7-6	.	TRBJ2-7	many	CASSSVRGYHEQYF	TGTGCCAGCAGCTCAGTTCGGGGGTACCACGAGCAGTACTTC
TRBV12-3/TRBV12-4	TRBD2	TRBJ2-1	.	CASSKGLAGGSGEQFF	TGTGCCAGCAGTAAGGGACTAGCGGGGGGGTCCGGTGAGCAGTTCTTC
TRBV2	TRBD1	TRBJ1-5	.	CASRRGQGLNQPQHF	TGTGCCAGCAGGAGGGGACAGGGTTTGAATCAGCCCCAGCATTTT
TRBV5-1	.	TRBJ2-3	many	CASSLRVGGPTDTQYF	TGCGCCAGCAGCTTGAGGGTGGGGGGGCCCACAGATACGCAGTATTTT
TRBV7-3	.	TRBJ2-5	.	CASSLLDRETQYF	TGTGCCAGCAGCCTCCTAGACCGGGAGACCCAGTACTTC
TRBV25-1	.	TRBJ2-3	few	CASSDPGTAGSDTQYF	TGTGCCAGCAGTGACCCCGGGACAGCGGGGTCGGATACGCAGTATTTT
TRBV6-6	.	TRBJ1-1	many	CASSYRPGDAFF	TGTGCCAGCAGTTACCGGCCAGGGGATGCTTTCTTT
TRBV18	TRBD1	TRBJ2-7	many	CASSPPGTGALYEQYF	TGTGCCAGCTCACCCCCTGGGACAGGGGCCCTCTACGAGCAGTACTTC
TRBV29-1	.	TRBJ1-2	.	CSVEESEGGRYTF	TGCAGCGTTGAAGAGTCGGAAGGGGGTCGCTACACCTTC
TRBV4-3	TRBD1	TRBJ1-6	few	CASSHRPGQGVLYGNSPLHF	TGCGCCAGCAGCCATCGTCCGGGACAGGGGGTGCTTTATGGTAATTCACCCCTCCACTTT
TRBV6-5	.	TRBJ1-1	.	CASSASLLVANTEAFF	TGTGCCAGCAGTGCGAGCCTTCTGGTTGCGAACACTGAAGCTTTCTTT
TRBV4-1	TRBD2	TRBJ2-1	few	CASSHPVHRGSGGNEQFF	TGCGCCAGCAGCCACCCCGTCCACCGGGGTAGCGGGGGGAATGAGCAGTTCTTC